Described below is a single T cell receptor (beta chain) sequence and its context. Its specificity is not known. This entry belongs to a study of cytomegalovirus exposure and HLA in healthy donors. General observations from the study: The number of N-insertions in an Asian-associated ancestry cluster was reportedly below the roughly 670-donor mean in a later analysis. Sequencing artifact likely explains a cluster of highly shared sequence variants.

The PCR employed 60 Vbeta primers together with 13 Jbeta primers. TCRdb keeps only in-frame clones here, not all; method: immunoSEQ multiplex PCR. Of approximately 210,000 clones listed, about 85% were seen once; the top ten hold 1.6%. CDR3 length: 18 residues. Per germline, CDR1 SGHNT and CDR2 YYREEE (reference sequence). V gave up 4 bases and J gave up 1 base; unmatched junction bases: 7. The sequencing input was PBMCs. The V call is TRBV5-4, the J call TRBJ2-4; 14 bases line up with TRBD2. This receptor was identified in a woman in her forties or fifties in good health and CMV-seronegative. This CDR3 is CASSQGLAGVGAKNIQYF. The CDR3 DNA reads TGTGCCAGCAGCCAGGGACTAGCGGGAGTCGGGGCCAAAAACATTCAGTACTTC.